This T cell receptor (beta chain) was retrieved from a study of Ad26.COV2.S vaccination and SARS-CoV-2 variants. General observations from the study: It is possible that the TCR breadth and depth analyses underestimated the total T cell responses.

Treatment defined: over 15 received Ad26.COV2.S at low or high dose, single or two shots; 5 received placebo; per-sample allocation not given. Following the first vaccine or placebo injection, samples were taken on day 63. Vaccine was an Ad26 vector expressing Wuhan-strain SARS-CoV-2 spike. This clone showed up just once. No antigen is known for it. Sequenced by immunoSEQ multiplex PCR; TCRdb stores in-frame clones only, minus some. Of about 420,000 clones detected, around nine tenths appear once; the ten largest clones hold 3.6%. The origin of this receptor is a person aged 18-65 years who received the Ad26.COV2.S COVID-19 vaccine or a placebo. Specimen: peripheral blood, collected in a trial of Ad26.COV2.S vaccine versus placebo.

The CDR3 loop is CASIRRHSYEQYF. DNA of the CDR3: TGTGCCAGCATTCGGAGACACTCCTACGAGCAGTACTTC. The chain uses TRBV28 and TRBJ2-7; the D is unclear. CDR3 length: 13 amino acids. V lost 7 bases and J lost 0, with 10 bases in between. Germline lookup yields CDR1 MDHEN and CDR2 SYDVKM.